The rows below give T cell receptor beta chains drawn from one sample of a study of spatial heterogeneity in lung cancer. One entry per CDR3 protein results from TCRdb running MiXCR on the 5' RACE reads. The sample has 8,000 or so distinct CDR3 sequences, approximately 7% seen once; the top ten hold around 9.4%. The source material was lung tumor tissue, sampled at surgery. The receptor set was obtained from a male donor with early-stage non-small cell lung cancer. Each CDR3 is given with its conserved first and last residue. A D gene is named only where the DNA matches it firmly. Clone size is not always given. Where it is, it says once, few, many or a class for expanded clones.

NA	TRBJ2-1	TRBV27	NA	CASSTNSGGEQFF	TGTGCCAGCAGTACCAACTCCGGGGGTGAGCAGTTCTTC
many	TRBJ1-6	TRBV27	NA	CASSFRGSSSYNSPLHF	TGTGCCAGCAGTTTTCGGGGGTCAAGCTCCTATAATTCACCCCTCCACTTT
medium-sized	TRBJ2-5	TRBV3-1	TRBD2	CASSPAGTSGRSSGRFKETQYF	TGTGCCAGCAGCCCGGCCGGGACTAGCGGGAGGTCGTCGGGTCGGTTCAAAGAGACCCAGTACTTC
many	TRBJ2-2	TRBV19	NA	CASRSSGTGELFF	TGTGCCAGTAGATCATCTGGGACCGGGGAGCTGTTTTTT
medium-sized	TRBJ2-6	TRBV18	TRBD1	CASSPGQGNSGANVLTF	TGTGCCAGCTCTCCGGGACAGGGGAACTCTGGGGCCAACGTCCTGACTTTC
many	TRBJ2-1	TRBV10-3	TRBD2	CAIGGSGGYNEQFF	TGTGCCATCGGCGGTAGCGGGGGGTACAATGAGCAGTTCTTC
medium-sized	TRBJ2-6	TRBV5-5	NA	CASSKQPRETRSGANVLTF	TGTGCCAGCAGTAAACAACCCAGGGAGACGCGGTCTGGGGCCAACGTCCTGACTTTC
many	TRBJ1-2	TRBV4-1	NA	CASSQEGASWGYTF	TGCGCCAGCAGCCAAGAGGGGGCTAGTTGGGGCTACACCTTC
few	TRBJ2-1	TRBV12-3/TRBV12-4	TRBD1	CASSLKQGAPQFF	TGTGCCAGCAGTTTAAAACAGGGGGCTCCTCAGTTCTTC
many	TRBJ1-1	TRBV11-2	NA	CASSLPTGQPKMNTEAFF	TGTGCCAGCAGCTTACCAACCGGACAGCCGAAAATGAACACTGAAGCTTTCTTT
many	TRBJ2-3	TRBV3-1	NA	CASSQGGRADTQYF	TGTGCCAGCAGCCAAGGAGGGAGAGCAGATACGCAGTATTTT
many	TRBJ2-7	TRBV20-1	NA	CSAEPDSATGEQYF	TGCAGTGCTGAACCCGACAGCGCTACGGGGGAGCAGTACTTC
medium-sized	TRBJ2-3	TRBV19	NA	CASSIGGTDTQYF	TGTGCCAGTAGTATTGGTGGCACAGATACGCAGTATTTT
medium-sized	TRBJ1-1	TRBV3-1	TRBD1	CASSLSSDRYTEAFF	TGTGCCAGCAGCCTTTCCTCGGACAGGTACACTGAAGCTTTCTTT
few	TRBJ1-6	TRBV19	NA	CASVDGGSSYNSPLHF	TGTGCCAGTGTGGACGGTGGGAGCTCCTATAATTCACCCCTCCACTTT
large	TRBJ2-1	TRBV18	TRBD2	CASSPPGSGRSSSYNEQFF	TGTGCCAGCTCACCACCGGGGAGCGGGAGGTCTAGCTCCTACAATGAGCAGTTCTTC
medium-sized	TRBJ1-2	TRBV28	NA	CASFSPANYGYTF	TGTGCCAGCTTCTCGCCGGCTAACTATGGCTACACCTTC
many	TRBJ2-7	TRBV28	TRBD1	CASSSPGQGSHEQYF	TGTGCCAGCAGTTCTCCGGGACAGGGATCCCACGAGCAGTACTTC
medium-sized	TRBJ1-1	TRBV7-9	NA	CASSLGVGVNTEAFF	TGTGCCAGCAGCTTAGGGGTTGGAGTGAACACTGAAGCTTTCTTT
many	TRBJ2-1	TRBV11-1	TRBD2	CASSDWTSGDNEQFF	TGTGCCAGCAGCGATTGGACTAGCGGGGACAATGAGCAGTTCTTC
medium-sized	TRBJ2-5	TRBV28	NA	CASSSRPVETQYF	TGTGCCAGCAGTTCAAGGCCGGTAGAGACCCAGTACTTC
NA	TRBJ2-4	TRBV29-1	TRBD1	CSVDTGAGENIQYF	TGCAGCGTAGATACAGGGGCGGGCGAAAACATTCAGTACTTC
medium-sized	TRBJ2-7	TRBV2	NA	CASGQGYEQYF	TGTGCCAGCGGGCAGGGCTACGAGCAGTACTTC
medium-sized	TRBJ2-7	TRBV5-6	TRBD2	CASSPRTGGYEQYF	TGTGCCAGCAGCCCACGGACGGGGGGCTACGAGCAGTACTTC
medium-sized	TRBJ1-2	TRBV6-6	TRBD1	CASSYLTGGGYTF	TGTGCCAGCAGTTACCTCACAGGGGGCGGCTACACCTTC
many	TRBJ2-1	TRBV6-6	TRBD1	CASSGTGQGYNEQFF	TGTGCCAGCAGTGGAACGGGACAGGGCTACAATGAGCAGTTCTTC
many	TRBJ1-6	TRBV6-5	NA	CASRSVNSPLHF	TGTGCCAGCAGAAGCGTAAATTCACCCCTCCACTTT
NA	TRBJ2-7	TRBV10-1	TRBD2	CASSDGSGSNEQYF	TGCGCCAGCAGTGATGGTAGCGGGAGTAACGAGCAGTACTTC
many	TRBJ2-1	TRBV28	NA	CASRGSSYNEQFF	TGTGCCAGCCGGGGAAGCTCCTACAATGAGCAGTTCTTC
many	TRBJ2-7	TRBV11-2	NA	CASSFLAEGEQYF	TGTGCCAGCAGCTTTCTAGCAGAGGGCGAGCAGTACTTC
many	TRBJ2-3	TRBV29-1	TRBD2	CSVQRGLGADTQYF	TGCAGCGTCCAAAGGGGACTAGGGGCGGATACGCAGTATTTT
many	TRBJ2-5	TRBV6-5	TRBD2	CASSRTSGRFGETQYF	TGTGCCAGCAGCCGGACTAGCGGGAGATTCGGAGAGACCCAGTACTTC
many	TRBJ1-3	TRBV3-1	NA	CASRDSQGTGNTIYF	TGTGCCAGCAGAGATTCCCAGGGTACTGGAAACACCATATATTTT
many	TRBJ1-1	TRBV7-8	NA	CASSLTTVNTEAFF	TGTGCCAGCAGCCTAACTACAGTGAACACTGAAGCTTTCTTT
many	TRBJ1-1	TRBV29-1	NA	CSVVGLGGGNTEAFF	TGCAGCGTTGTTGGTCTTGGGGGCGGGAACACTGAAGCTTTCTTT
many	TRBJ2-3	TRBV5-1	NA	CASHEKLGDTQYF	TGCGCCAGCCACGAGAAGCTGGGGGATACGCAGTATTTT